This T cell receptor beta chain was found in a study of T cells in Graves' hyperthyroidism and ophthalmopathy. Looking at the study overall: Sampling of peripheral blood happened at initial diagnosis, prior to any treatment. Points from the study as a whole: Separating ophthalmopathy from stable hyperthyroidism was achieved by a 13 V-J model.

TCR beta CDR3 sequences were amplified from RNA transcripts. The primer set for the first-round RT-PCR of the TCR CDR3 was HTBI. TCRdb recomputed calls from the multiplex PCR reads with MiXCR, one row per CDR3 protein. The data contain about 640,000 distinct CDR3 sequences, around 21% of them singletons. The study included ophthalmopathy patients with Clinical Activity Score at least 3, NOSPECS grade at least 4 and duration under 3 months. Used for diagnoses were clinical symptoms, serum thyroxine and TRAb, thyroid ultrasound and orbital computed tomography. This clonotype has a handful of counts. Its target is not known. Germline V gene data show CDR1 as SGHVS and CDR2 as FQNEAQ. Germline trimming cut 4 bases from V and 6 bases from J; bases unmatched to any gene: 17. This CDR3 has 19 amino acids.

This TCR was recovered from a man aged 25 to 40 with Graves' ophthalmopathy. The V and J genes are TRBV7-8 and TRBJ2-2, with 10 bases matching TRBD2. The material sequenced was blood. CDR3 in amino acids: CASSSGALAGLASAGELFF. The CDR3 DNA is TGTGCCAGCAGCTCGGGGGCTCTGGCGGGACTAGCGTCCGCCGGGGAGCTGTTTTTT.